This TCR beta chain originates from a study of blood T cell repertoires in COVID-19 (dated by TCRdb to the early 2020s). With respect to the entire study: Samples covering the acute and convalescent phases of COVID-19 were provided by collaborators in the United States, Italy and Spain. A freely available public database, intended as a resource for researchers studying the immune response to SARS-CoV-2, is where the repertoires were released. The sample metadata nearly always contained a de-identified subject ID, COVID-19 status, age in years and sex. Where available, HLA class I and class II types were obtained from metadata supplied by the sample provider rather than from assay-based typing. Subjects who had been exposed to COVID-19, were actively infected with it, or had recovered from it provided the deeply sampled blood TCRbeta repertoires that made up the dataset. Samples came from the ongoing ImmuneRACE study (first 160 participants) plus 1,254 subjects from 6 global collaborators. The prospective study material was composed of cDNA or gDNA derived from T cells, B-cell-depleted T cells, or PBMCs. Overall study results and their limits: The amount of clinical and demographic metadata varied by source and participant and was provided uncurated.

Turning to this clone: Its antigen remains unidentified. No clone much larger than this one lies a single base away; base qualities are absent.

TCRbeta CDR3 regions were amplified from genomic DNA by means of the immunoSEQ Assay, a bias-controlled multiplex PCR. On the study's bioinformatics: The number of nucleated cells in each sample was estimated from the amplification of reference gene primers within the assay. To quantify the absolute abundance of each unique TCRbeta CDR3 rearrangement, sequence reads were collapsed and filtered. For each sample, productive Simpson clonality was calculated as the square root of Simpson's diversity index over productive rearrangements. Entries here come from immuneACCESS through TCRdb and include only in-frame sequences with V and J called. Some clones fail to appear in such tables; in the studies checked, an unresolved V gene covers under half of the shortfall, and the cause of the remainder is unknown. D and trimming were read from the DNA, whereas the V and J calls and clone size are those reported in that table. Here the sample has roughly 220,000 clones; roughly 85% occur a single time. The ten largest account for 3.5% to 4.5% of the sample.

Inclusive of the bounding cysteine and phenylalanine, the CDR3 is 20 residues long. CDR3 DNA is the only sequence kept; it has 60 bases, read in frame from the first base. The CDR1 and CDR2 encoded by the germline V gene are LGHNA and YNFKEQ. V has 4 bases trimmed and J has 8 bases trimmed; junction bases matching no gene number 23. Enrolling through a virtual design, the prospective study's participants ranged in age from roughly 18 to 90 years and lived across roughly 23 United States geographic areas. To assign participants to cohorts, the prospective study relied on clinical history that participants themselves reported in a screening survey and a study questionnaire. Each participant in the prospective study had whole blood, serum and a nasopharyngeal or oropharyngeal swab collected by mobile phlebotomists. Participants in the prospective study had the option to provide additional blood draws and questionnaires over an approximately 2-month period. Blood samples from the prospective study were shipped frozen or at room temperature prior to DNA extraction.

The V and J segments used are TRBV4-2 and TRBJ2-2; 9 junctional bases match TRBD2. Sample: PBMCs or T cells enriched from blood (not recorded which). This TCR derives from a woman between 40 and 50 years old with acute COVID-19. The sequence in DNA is TGTGCCAGCAGCCGCGGACTAGCGATTGTGACTGCGCGCATAAGTGGGGAGCTGTTTTTT. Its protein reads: CASSRGLAIVTARISGELFF.